These T cell receptor beta chains were read from a single sample in a study of blood T cell repertoires in COVID-19. Libraries were prepared by immunoSEQ multiplex PCR; TCRdb keeps only in-frame clonotypes and omits some of them. The top ten clones hold roughly 2% of a sample with hundreds of thousands of clones, 87% of them seen once. The sample was PBMCs or T cells enriched from blood (not recorded which). The receptors come from a woman in her late teens or twenties with acute COVID-19. Both conserved end residues are part of each CDR3. The D gene is left open where the match is weak. Size is stated for part of the rows, as once, few or many counts, or as a class when the clone is expanded.

v_gene	d_gene	j_gene	abundance	CDR3nt	CDR3aa
TRBV7-2	.	TRBJ2-6	.	TGTGCCAGCAGTTCACTAGGTGGGGCCAACGTCCTGACTTTC	CASSSLGGANVLTF
TRBV3-1/TRBV3-2	TRBD1	TRBJ2-7	.	TGTGCCAGCAGCCGGGACAGCGTTACCTACGAGCAGTACTTC	CASSRDSVTYEQYF
TRBV27	.	TRBJ2-7	.	TGTGCCAGCAGTTACGGGAGCGGATACGAGCAGTACTTC	CASSYGSGYEQYF
TRBV2	.	TRBJ1-4	few	TGTGCCAGCACCGAAAGGGGGTTGGGAAGTGAAAAACTGTTTTTT	CASTERGLGSEKLFF
TRBV6-5	.	TRBJ1-6	.	TGTGCCAGCAGTCGCGGACTCCCAAGTAATTCACCCCTCCACTTT	CASSRGLPSNSPLHF
TRBV6-1	.	TRBJ2-1	.	TGTGCCAGCAGTGAAGAGGTAGCGGTCCCCTACAATGAGCAGTTCTTC	CASSEEVAVPYNEQFF
TRBV28	TRBD2	TRBJ2-3	.	TGTGCCAGCAGTCCGAGAGGACTAGCGGGTGGGGATACGCAGTATTTT	CASSPRGLAGGDTQYF
TRBV12-5	.	TRBJ2-3	.	TGTGCTAGTGGTTTAAATTCTGCGGATACGCAGTATTTT	CASGLNSADTQYF
TRBV7-9	.	TRBJ2-7	few	TGTGCCAGCAGCTTCACCGGGACACGATCCTACGAGCAGTACTTC	CASSFTGTRSYEQYF
TRBV11-2	TRBD1	TRBJ1-6	.	TGTGCCAGCAGCCAGACAGGGCCTAATTCACCCCTCCACTTT	CASSQTGPNSPLHF
TRBV24-1	TRBD1	TRBJ1-2	.	TGTGCCACCGGGCAGGGGGTAGAGGGCTACACCTTC	CATGQGVEGYTF
TRBV5-1	.	TRBJ2-3	once	TGCGCCAGCAGCCCAGGGGTCGCGTACACAGATACGCAGTATTTT	CASSPGVAYTDTQYF
TRBV5-5	TRBD2	TRBJ2-3	.	TGTGCCAGCAGTTTGGGACTAGCGGTTACAGATACGCAGTATTTT	CASSLGLAVTDTQYF
TRBV7-7	.	TRBJ2-1	.	TGTGCCAGCAGCTTTTCAACTACGGACATGAGCTCCTACAATGAGCAGTTCTTC	CASSFSTTDMSSYNEQFF
TRBV5-1	.	TRBJ2-5	.	TGCGCCAGCAGCTTGGTGGGGGCCCTCCAAGAGACCCAGTACTTC	CASSLVGALQETQYF
TRBV25-1	TRBD1	TRBJ2-7	.	TGTGCCAGCGGAAGTGGGACAGGGGGTGAGCAGTACTTC	CASGSGTGGEQYF
TRBV4-3	.	TRBJ1-4	once	TGCGCCAGCAGCCAAGGGCACCGTAATGAAAAACTGTTTTTT	CASSQGHRNEKLFF
TRBV18	TRBD2	TRBJ2-7	.	TGTGCCAGCTCACCGGAGGGGGCACTAGCGGGTGCCTTC	CASSPEGALAGAF
TRBV11-3	.	TRBJ1-1	once	TGTGCCAGCAGCCGACAGGCGAACACTGAAGCTTTCTTT	CASSRQANTEAFF
TRBV6-1	TRBD1	TRBJ1-5	.	TGTGCCAGCAGTGAAGACGCAGGGGGTGGGGGTCAGCCCCAGCATTTT	CASSEDAGGGGQPQHF
TRBV2	TRBD1	TRBJ2-7	.	TGTGCCAGCAGTGTTCGACAGGGCTCCTACGAGCAGTACTTC	CASSVRQGSYEQYF
TRBV9	.	TRBJ1-3	.	TGTGCCAGCAGCGTAGACGCTAGCTCTGGAAACACCATATATTTT	CASSVDASSGNTIYF
TRBV15	.	TRBJ1-1	.	TGTGCCACCAGCTACGTAGTGAACACTGAAGCTTTCTTT	CATSYVVNTEAFF
TRBV3-1/TRBV3-2	.	TRBJ2-7	.	TGTGCCAGCAGCCAAGAGTTGGGAGCGGGCGGAGAAAACGAGCAGTACTTC	CASSQELGAGGENEQYF
TRBV7-9	.	TRBJ1-6	.	TGTGCCAGCAGCTTAGCGGCGGGGACCGCGTTATCCCTCCACTTT	CASSLAAGTALSLHF
TRBV4-1	.	TRBJ2-1	.	TGCGCCAGCAGCCAAGAGCGGTCAGCTCATGAGCAGTTCTTC	CASSQERSAHEQFF
TRBV14	TRBD2	TRBJ2-1	.	TGTGCCAGCAGGTATCGGGGGGACTATGAGCAGTTCTTC	CASRYRGDYEQFF
TRBV3-1/TRBV3-2	.	TRBJ2-2	.	TGTGCCAGCAGACCCGCCGGGACGTCAGGGGCCGGGGAGCTGTTTTTT	CASRPAGTSGAGELFF
TRBV28	TRBD1	TRBJ2-1	once	TGTGCCAGCAGTTTGACAGGGAACAATGAGCAGTTCTTC	CASSLTGNNEQFF
TRBV5-1	TRBD2	TRBJ2-3	.	TGCGCCAGCAGCTCGCTAGCGGGAGGGCCGGGGACAGATACGCAGTATTTT	CASSSLAGGPGTDTQYF
TRBV5-5	TRBD2	TRBJ2-7	.	TGTGCCAGCAGCCGTAGCGGGATATACGAGCAGTACTTC	CASSRSGIYEQYF
TRBV11-2	TRBD2	TRBJ2-5	.	TGTGCCAGCAGCTTAGAACTAGCGGGAGGGACCCAGTACTTC	CASSLELAGGTQYF